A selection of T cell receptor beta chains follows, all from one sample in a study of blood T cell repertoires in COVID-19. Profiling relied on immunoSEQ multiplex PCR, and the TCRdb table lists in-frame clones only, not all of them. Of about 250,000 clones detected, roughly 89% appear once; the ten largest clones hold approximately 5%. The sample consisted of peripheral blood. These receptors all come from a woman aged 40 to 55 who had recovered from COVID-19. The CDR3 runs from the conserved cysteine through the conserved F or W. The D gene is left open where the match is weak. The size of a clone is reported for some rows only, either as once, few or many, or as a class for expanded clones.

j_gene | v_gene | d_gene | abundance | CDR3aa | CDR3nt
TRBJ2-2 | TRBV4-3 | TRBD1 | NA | CASSPGRWGWTGDTGELFF | TGCGCCAGCAGCCCAGGTCGGTGGGGCTGGACAGGGGACACCGGGGAGCTGTTTTTT
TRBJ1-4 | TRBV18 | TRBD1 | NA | CASSPLSGTVNEKLFF | TGTGCCAGCTCACCACTTAGCGGGACAGTTAATGAAAAACTGTTTTTT
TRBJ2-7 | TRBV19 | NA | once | CASSTRRSSYEQYF | TGTGCCAGTAGTACGCGCCGTAGCTCCTACGAGCAGTACTTC
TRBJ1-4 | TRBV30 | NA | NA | CAWSTMGSLNEKLFF | TGTGCCTGGAGTACGATGGGCAGCCTTAATGAAAAACTGTTTTTT
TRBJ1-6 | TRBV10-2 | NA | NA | CATAGGSNSPLHF | TGCGCCACCGCAGGAGGCAGCAATTCACCCCTCCACTTT
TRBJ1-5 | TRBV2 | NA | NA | CASRESTDQPQHF | TGTGCCAGCAGAGAGTCGACAGATCAGCCCCAGCATTTT
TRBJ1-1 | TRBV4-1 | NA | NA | CASSQVAGANTEAFF | TGCGCCAGCAGCCAAGTGGCAGGGGCGAACACTGAAGCTTTCTTT
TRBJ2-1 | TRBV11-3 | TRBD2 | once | CASSLVRSSGRSSYNEQFF | TGTGCCAGCAGCTTAGTTCGTTCTAGCGGGAGAAGCTCCTACAATGAGCAGTTCTTC
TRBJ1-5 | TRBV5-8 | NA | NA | CASSLPPGNNSNQPQHF | TGTGCCAGCAGCTTACCCCCGGGGAATAATAGCAATCAGCCCCAGCATTTT
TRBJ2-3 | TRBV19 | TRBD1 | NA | CASSIENRGDTQYF | TGTGCCAGTAGTATAGAGAACAGGGGAGATACGCAGTATTTT
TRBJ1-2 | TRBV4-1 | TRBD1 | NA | CASSHAMTGDYGYTF | TGCGCCAGCAGCCATGCCATGACAGGGGACTATGGCTACACCTTC